One sample yielded the 26 T cell receptor beta chains listed below, sequenced in a study of T-cell memory formation after mild COVID-19. From the 5' RACE reads, TCRdb called clonotypes with MiXCR, one entry per CDR3 protein. Among about 360,000 distinct CDR3 sequences, roughly an eighth were seen once, and the ten largest hold around 22%. The source material was PBMCs or a T cell subset sorted from them (not recorded which). The receptor set was obtained from a man aged 18 to 29 who had mild COVID-19 (a few samples of this study predate the infection). Cell type and time point are not known.

The V gene is TRBV11-2, the J gene TRBJ1-2, with unresolved D. The CDR3 length is 14 residues. Germline CDR1 is SGHAT and CDR2 is FQNNGV. V was trimmed by 5 bases and J by 1 base, leaving 11 bases between them. For the CDR3, the DNA is TGTGCCAGCAGCCATCGGACGGTTAACTATGGCTACACCTTC. Translated: CASSHRTVNYGYTF.

The rearrangement links TRBV20-1 to TRBJ2-5; tentatively, D is TRBD1 or TRBD2 (6 bases each). CDR3 size: 16 residues. V was trimmed by 6 bases and J by 5 bases, leaving 25 bases between them. Per the germline V gene, CDR1 is DFQATT and CDR2 is SNEGSKA (reference sequence). CDR3 DNA: TGCAGTGCCATCGCCCCACAGGGAGGCCTTTCGGAGACCCAGTACTTC. Its translation: CSAIAPQGGLSETQYF.

This clonotype was found a few times. The chain joins TRBV20-1 to TRBJ2-5; TRBD1 matches at 9 bases. V lost 3 bases and J lost 5; bases outside the gene matches: 7. The CDR3 spans 14 residues. Germline V gene data show CDR1 as DFQATT and CDR2 as SNEGSKA (reference sequence). In DNA, the CDR3 is TGCAGTGCTAGGGCGGGACAGGGTAGGGAGACCCAGTACTTC. Residues: CSARAGQGRETQYF.

This clonotype occurred a few times. The chain joins TRBV24-1 to TRBJ2-2; D is unresolved. V was pared by 1 base and J by 9 bases, with 8 bases between. Per germline, CDR1 KGHDR and CDR2 SFDVKD. The CDR3 covers 13 residues. This CDR3 is CATSDFAARELFF. CDR3 nucleotides: TGTGCCACCAGTGATTTTGCTGCCCGGGAGCTGTTTTTT.

This clonotype was counted ten times or more. The rearrangement joins TRBV7-2 to TRBJ2-1; D is unresolved. Trimming stripped 1 base from V and 0 bases from J, with 7 bases between. Germline V gene data show CDR1 as SGHTA and CDR2 as FQGNSA. This CDR3 comprises 15 residues. CDR3 sequence: CASSLDLSSYNEQFF. The DNA of the CDR3 is TGTGCCAGCAGCTTAGATCTGAGCTCCTACAATGAGCAGTTCTTC.

The rearrangement links TRBV7-3 to TRBJ2-2; possible D gene TRBD2, 6 bases. CDR1 SGHTA and CDR2 FQGTGA come from the germline V gene. Trimming shortened V by 5 bases and J by 7 bases, and 17 bases separated the two germline ends. CDR3 size: 15 residues. Here the CDR3 DNA reads TGTGCCAGCAGCCGAAGAGGAGGGACGGGCGGGGAGCTGTTTTTT. Protein sequence: CASSRRGGTGGELFF.

The chain joins TRBV7-9 to TRBJ1-1; 9 nucleotides line up with TRBD1. CDR3 length equals 12 residues. J was trimmed by 10 bases and V by 5 bases; bases with no gene match: 5. Germline V lookup: CDR1 SEHNR, CDR2 FQNEAQ (reference sequence). The CDR3 spells CASSGDRVTAFF. The CDR3 nucleotides read TGTGCCAGCAGCGGGGACAGGGTTACAGCTTTCTTT.

This clonotype was seen repeatedly, ten times or more. An end of the junction differs from the germline gene, which may be a read error. This chain connects TRBV7-2 to TRBJ2-5; 8 bases match TRBD2. The CDR3 extends over 13 amino acids. Per the germline V gene, CDR1 is SGHTA and CDR2 is FQGNSA. CDR3 in DNA: TGCGCCAGCAGCTCCCGGGGGGGCGAGACCCAGTACTTC. As protein: CASSSRGGETQYF.

The J gene is TRBJ2-5, the V gene TRBV6-6; D remains ambiguous. The ends were cut back, 7 bases at V and 5 bases at J, with 14 bases in the middle. The CDR3 runs 13 residues. Germline CDR1 and CDR2: MNHNY and SVGAGI (reference sequence). CDR3 in DNA: TGTGCCAGCAACACGATTAATCAGGAGACCCAGTACTTC. It yields the protein CASNTINQETQYF.

This chain joins TRBV30 and TRBJ1-1; D possibly corresponds to TRBD1 (5 bases). The CDR3 has 13 residues. Trimming stripped 5 bases from V and 4 bases from J, with 14 bases between. In germline, CDR1 is GTSNPN, CDR2 SVGIG (reference sequence). In DNA, the CDR3 is TGTGCCTGGGGTCGAAAGCAGGGCACTGAAGCTTTCTTT. It encodes CAWGRKQGTEAFF.

The chain combines TRBV5-1 with TRBJ1-1, with D possibly being TRBD1 (5 bases). Germline CDR1 is SGHRS and CDR2 is YFSETQ. The V end was cut by 4 bases, the J end by 4 bases, with 20 bases between. The CDR3 is 16 residues long. The CDR3 is CASSAGTRVGGTEAFF. The CDR3 DNA follows: TGCGCCAGCAGCGCCGGGACCCGAGTCGGGGGCACTGAAGCTTTCTTT.

Written as DNA, the CDR3 is TGTGCCAGCAGTTACTGGGGGGTGAGCACAGATACGCAGTATTTT. Translating gives CASSYWGVSTDTQYF. V and J are TRBV6-5 and TRBJ2-3; D is possibly TRBD2 (6 bases). The CDR3 has 15 amino acids. Germline CDR1 reads MNHEY; CDR2 reads SVGAGI. Trimming removed 1 base from V and 0 bases from J, with 8 bases in between.

This clonotype was detected a few times. The chain couples TRBV24-1 to TRBJ2-3; the D gene is possibly TRBD2 (6 bases). With 2 bases removed from V and 3 bases from J, the gap between germline ends came to 11 bases. The CDR3 has 15 residues. Germline values: CDR1 KGHDR, CDR2 SFDVKD. The CDR3 loop is CATSDSRTTTDTQYF. As DNA, the CDR3 is TGTGCCACCAGTGATTCTCGGACTACGACAGATACGCAGTATTTT.

This rearrangement joins TRBV4-2 to TRBJ1-4; D might be TRBD1 (5 bases). This CDR3 comprises 16 residues. V shed 0 bases and J shed 3 bases, with 11 bases lying between them. The germline V gene encodes CDR1 LGHNA and CDR2 YNFKEQ. The CDR3 sequence is CASSQDAGRPNEKLFF. CDR3 DNA: TGTGCCAGCAGCCAAGACGCAGGGCGGCCTAATGAAAAACTGTTTTTT.

This clonotype was seen only a few times. The gene calls are TRBV9 and TRBJ2-1; D is undetermined. Germline CDR1 is SGDLS and CDR2 is YYNGEE. The CDR3 consists of 17 residues. Trimming removed 0 bases from V and 0 bases from J, with 13 bases in between. The CDR3 sequence: CASSVGSWRNSYNEQFF. CDR3 nucleotides: TGTGCCAGCAGCGTAGGGTCCTGGCGGAACTCCTACAATGAGCAGTTCTTC.

This chain uses TRBV7-6 with TRBJ2-7; D not resolved. The CDR3 has 13 amino acids. Germline V CDR1 and CDR2: SGHVS, FNYEAQ. Deletions cut 8 bases from V and 4 bases from J, with 15 bases between. CDR3 DNA sequence: TGTGCCAGCTGTCCCGACGGATCGTACGAGCAGTACTTC. Its translation: CASCPDGSYEQYF.

In this sample, this clonotype turned up a few times. The V call is TRBV27, the J call TRBJ2-2, with D maybe TRBD2 (5 bases). Germline loops: CDR1 MNHEY, CDR2 SMNVEV (reference sequence). The CDR3 extends over 16 amino acids. V dropped 2 bases and J dropped 2 bases, with 12 bases sitting between them. The CDR3 is CASSLNGDSNTGELFF. The CDR3 DNA reads TGTGCCAGCAGTTTAAACGGGGATTCAAACACCGGGGAGCTGTTTTTT.

The sample holds one count of this clonotype. The chain recombines TRBV7-6 with TRBJ2-3, with D possibly being TRBD1 or TRBD2 (5 bases each). The CDR3 is 15 amino acids. Germline-derived CDR1 and CDR2 are SGHVS and FNYEAQ. Trimming removed 5 bases at V and 4 bases at J, with 16 bases between. The CDR3 sequence: CASSTKIRDADTQYF. DNA for the CDR3: TGTGCCAGCAGCACTAAAATCCGGGACGCAGATACGCAGTATTTT.

This clonotype appeared many times. The rearrangement links TRBV7-3 to TRBJ1-1; TRBD1 matches at 11 bases. V lost 5 bases, J lost 4 bases, and 9 bases stayed unmatched. CDR1 is SGHTA and CDR2 is FQGTGA in the germline V gene. The length of the CDR3 is 16 residues. CDR3: CASSPGHGTGGTEAFF. The CDR3 DNA follows: TGTGCCAGCAGCCCAGGGCATGGGACAGGGGGCACTGAAGCTTTCTTT.

The chain employs TRBV9 and TRBJ2-2; D is ambiguous. Trimming took off 2 bases at V and 0 bases at J, with 14 bases between the two ends. In germline, CDR1 is SGDLS, CDR2 YYNGEE. CDR3 size: 17 residues. CDR3 protein: CASSVSALSANTGELFF. The CDR3, as DNA: TGTGCCAGCAGCGTTTCAGCGTTAAGCGCGAACACCGGGGAGCTGTTTTTT.

This clonotype has just a few counts. The germline gene is not matched at one end of the junction; a read error may be the cause. The V and J genes are TRBV4-1 and TRBJ1-2; D is perhaps TRBD1 (5 bases). This CDR3 region has 14 residues. The germline gives CDR1 MGHRA, CDR2 YSYEKL. DNA of the CDR3: TGCGCCAGCAGGTCCCTGGGGACTAATTATGGCTACACCTTC. Amino acids: CASRSLGTNYGYTF.

This chain joins TRBV24-1 and TRBJ2-7, with 7 nucleotides matching TRBD2. Per germline, CDR1 KGHDR and CDR2 SFDVKD. V trimming: 0 bases; J trimming: 3 bases; junction bases outside the gene matches: 10. The CDR3 has 17 amino acids. This chain's CDR3 is CATSDLPGEGTHYEQYV. DNA for the CDR3: TGTGCCACCAGTGATTTGCCCGGGGAGGGGACCCACTACGAGCAGTACGTC.

As DNA, the CDR3 is TGTGCCAGCAGTTTCCTGGACAGGGGGTCCTATGGCTACACCTTC. Amino acid sequence: CASSFLDRGSYGYTF. V is TRBV12-3 or TRBV12-4 and J is TRBJ1-2; 10 bases align to TRBD1. The V and J ends lost 3 bases and 4 bases, in that order; junction bases with no gene match: 5. The CDR3 runs 15 residues.

This clonotype turned up a few times. The chain carries TRBV7-6 and TRBJ1-2, with D tentatively TRBD1 (5 bases). Per the germline V gene, CDR1 is SGHVS and CDR2 is FNYEAQ. The CDR3 runs 14 residues. Trimming shortened V by 5 bases and J by 4 bases, and 14 bases separated the two germline ends. Here the CDR3 reads CASSPSDRPYGYTF. In DNA form, the CDR3 reads TGTGCCAGCAGCCCATCCGACAGACCCTATGGCTACACCTTC.

This clonotype showed up just a few times. V is TRBV4-3 and J is TRBJ1-5; D uncertain. The germline V gene has CDR1 LGHNA and CDR2 YSLEER. The CDR3 has 16 residues. Trimming took 0 bases from V and 4 from J, leaving 13 bases between them. As DNA, the CDR3 is TGCGCCAGCAGCCAAGACTTCGTCGTTGGAAATCAGCCCCAGCATTTT. Translated: CASSQDFVVGNQPQHF.

This clonotype was counted ten times or more. This sequence joins TRBV7-9 and TRBJ1-1; perhaps TRBD1 as D (5 bases). Germline V gives CDR1 SEHNR, CDR2 FQNEAQ (reference sequence). With 5 bases removed from V and 4 bases from J, the gap between germline ends came to 14 bases. CDR3 length: 14 amino acids. The CDR3 loop reads CASSLGRGGTEAFF. In DNA form, the CDR3 reads TGTGCCAGCAGCCTGGGACGGGGGGGCACTGAAGCTTTCTTT.